The present entry profiles one T cell receptor (beta chain) with its context. This specimen comes from a study of technical replicates of blood from a few donors. The CDR3 covers 15 residues. V was pared by 3 bases and J by 5 bases, with 9 bases of the junction left unmatched. The germline V gene has CDR1 SGHAT and CDR2 FQDESV (reference sequence). The table came from immunoSEQ multiplex PCR; TCRdb's copy has only in-frame clones and leaves some out. Of some 74,000 clones listed, 95% to 98% are singletons. What was sequenced was T cells isolated from PBMCs. The sequence was obtained from a human donor in good health. The chain joins TRBV11-1 to TRBJ2-5; TRBD2 matches at 7 bases. CDR3 residues: CASSFYPTSDETQYF. The CDR3 DNA sequence: TGTGCCAGCAGCTTTTATCCCACTAGCGACGAGACCCAGTACTTC.